This TCR beta chain was profiled in a study of T cell changes during pregnancy in multiple sclerosis. Assay used: immunoSEQ multiplex PCR; TCRdb lists only in-frame clones, some missing. The sample holds approximately 89,000 clones, 94% seen once. The CDR3 consists of 13 residues. V lost 6 bases and J lost 3, with 11 bases in between. CDR1 and CDR2 from the germline V gene are SQVTM and ANQGSEA. The sequence came from a female donor in good health, enrolled as a control in a pregnancy study. This specimen consisted of peripheral blood, obtained after pregnancy. The chain recombines TRBV29-1 with TRBJ1-4; no definite D call. Here the CDR3 reads CSVERVPNEKLFF. CDR3 bases: TGCAGCGTCGAGAGGGTGCCTAATGAAAAACTGTTTTTT. Based on the CDR3 plus reference TRBV29-1 and TRBJ1-4, the full variable domain is SAVISQKPSRDICQRGTSLTIQCQVDSQVTMMFWYRQQPGQSLTLIATANQGSEATYESGFVIDKFPISRPNLTFSTLTVSNMSPEDSSIYLCSVERVPNEKLFFGSGTQLSVL.